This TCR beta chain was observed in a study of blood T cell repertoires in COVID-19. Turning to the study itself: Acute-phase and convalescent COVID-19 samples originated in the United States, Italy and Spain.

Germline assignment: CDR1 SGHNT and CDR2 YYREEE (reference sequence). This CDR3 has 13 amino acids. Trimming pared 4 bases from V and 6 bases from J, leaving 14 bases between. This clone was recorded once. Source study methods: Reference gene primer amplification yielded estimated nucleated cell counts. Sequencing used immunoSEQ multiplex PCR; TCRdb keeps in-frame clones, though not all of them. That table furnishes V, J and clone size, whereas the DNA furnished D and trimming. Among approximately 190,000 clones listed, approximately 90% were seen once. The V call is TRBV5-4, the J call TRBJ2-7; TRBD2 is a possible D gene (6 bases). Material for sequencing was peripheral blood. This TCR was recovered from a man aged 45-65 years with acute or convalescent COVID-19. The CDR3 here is CASSARRDPEQYF. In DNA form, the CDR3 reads TGTGCCAGCAGCGCTCGGAGGGACCCCGAGCAGTACTTC.